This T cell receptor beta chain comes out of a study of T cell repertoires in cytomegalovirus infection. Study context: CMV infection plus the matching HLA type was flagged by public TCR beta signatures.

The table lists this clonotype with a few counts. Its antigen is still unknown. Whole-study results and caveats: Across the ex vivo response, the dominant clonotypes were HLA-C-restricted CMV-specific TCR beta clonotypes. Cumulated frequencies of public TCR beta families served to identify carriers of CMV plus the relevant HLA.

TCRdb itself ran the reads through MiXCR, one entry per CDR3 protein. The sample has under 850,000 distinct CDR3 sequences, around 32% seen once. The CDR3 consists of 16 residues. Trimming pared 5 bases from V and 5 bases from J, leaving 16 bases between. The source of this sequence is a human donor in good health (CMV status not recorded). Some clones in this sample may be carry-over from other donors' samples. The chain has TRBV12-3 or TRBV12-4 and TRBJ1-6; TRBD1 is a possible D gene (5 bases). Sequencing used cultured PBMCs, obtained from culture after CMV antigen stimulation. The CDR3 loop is CASSLGTGYNNSPLHF. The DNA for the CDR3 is TGTGCCAGCAGTCTCGGGACCGGCTATAATAATTCACCCCTCCACTTT.